These 2 T cell receptor beta chains were all obtained from the same sample, sequenced in a study of blood T cell repertoires in COVID-19. This table comes from immunoSEQ multiplex PCR, and its TCRdb copy is limited to in-frame clones, with some not included. The sample shows nearly 350,000 clones, about 90% of them seen only once. The material sequenced was PBMCs or T cells enriched from blood (not recorded which). The source of these receptors is a woman aged 25 to 39 who had recovered from COVID-19.

The V gene is TRBV5-1, the J gene TRBJ1-2, with 7 bases lining up with TRBD1. Trimming at V came to 0 bases and at J to 2 bases, leaving 4 bases not matched to a gene. Germline-derived CDR1 and CDR2 are SGHRS and YFSETQ. This CDR3 has 15 amino acids. The CDR3 spells CASSLETGANYGYTF. The CDR3 DNA follows: TGCGCCAGCAGCTTGGAAACAGGGGCAAACTATGGCTACACCTTC.

This sequence joins TRBV7-9 and TRBJ2-7; 10 nucleotides align to TRBD2. Germline V gene lookup returns CDR1 SEHNR and CDR2 FQNEAQ (reference sequence). The CDR3 has 14 residues. The V and J ends lost 3 bases and 3 bases, in that order; junction bases with no gene match: 2. The CDR3 bases are TGTGCCAGCAGCTTTAGCGGGGGGAACTACGAGCAGTACTTC. Its translation: CASSFSGGNYEQYF.